This T cell receptor beta chain comes out of a study of blood T cell repertoires in COVID-19. Study as a whole: Researchers got acute and convalescent COVID-19 samples from the United States, Italy and Spain. T cells, B-cell-depleted T cells, or PBMCs provided the cDNA or gDNA that served as material.

Germline CDR1 is SGHTS and CDR2 is YDEGEE. V shed 4 bases and J shed 5 bases, with 15 bases lying between them. The CDR3 has 14 residues. In the original analysis: Amplified reference gene primers provided the basis for estimating nucleated cell counts. Clones were read by immunoSEQ multiplex PCR, and TCRdb kept only the in-frame ones, dropping some. For V, J and clone size, that table is used; D and trimming come from the DNA. The table records more than 100,000 clones, about 79% of them present only once. The rearrangement links TRBV5-8 to TRBJ1-2, with a possible D match to TRBD1 (6 bases). Material: peripheral blood. This receptor was taken from a woman in her forties or fifties with acute or convalescent COVID-19. CDR3 region: CASSRGTSGYGYTF. Written as DNA, the CDR3 is TGTGCCAGCAGCCGTGGGACATCCGGATATGGCTACACCTTC. Using reference TRBV5-8 and TRBJ1-2 for the parts outside the CDR3, the full variable domain is EAGVTQSPTHLIKTRGQQATLRCSPISGHTSVYWYQQALGLGLQFLLWYDEGEERNRGNFPPRFSGRQFPNYSSELNVNALELEDSALYLCASSRGTSGYGYTFGSGTRLTVV.